The 21 T cell receptor beta chains listed next were all sequenced from one sample in a study of breast tumors, draining lymph nodes, adjacent tissues. MiXCR was run by TCRdb on the multiplex PCR reads, yielding one entry per CDR3 protein. The repertoire holds some 65,000 distinct CDR3 sequences, with 40% to 45% as singletons. The sample consisted of breast tumor tissue. Receptors originate from a female donor with breast cancer. Some clones in this sample may be carry-over from other donors' samples.

This clonotype was picked up many times. This chain uses TRBV6-5 with TRBJ1-3; the D is unclear. Trimming removed 8 bases from V and 0 bases from J, with 17 bases in between. CDR1 and CDR2 from the germline V gene are MNHEY and SVGAGI. This CDR3 is built from 16 residues. Here the CDR3 reads CASAKVTGSSGNTIYF. The CDR3 DNA is TGTGCCAGCGCCAAAGTAACCGGCAGCTCTGGAAACACCATATATTTT.

As concerns this clonotype: A much larger clone lies a single base off, so this may be a read error. Because it lacks the conserved phenylalanine or tryptophan at the end, this CDR3 is likely a read error. The chain has TRBV19 and TRBJ2-6; 9 positions match TRBD1. The CDR3 has 16 amino acids. Per the germline V gene, CDR1 is LNHDA and CDR2 is SQIVND (reference sequence). Germline trimming cut 4 bases from V and 2 bases from J; bases unmatched to any gene: 3. CDR3 in amino acids: CASSKGDRAGANVLTS. CDR3 in DNA: TGTGCCAGTAGTAAGGGGGACAGGGCTGGGGCCAACGTCCTGACTTCC.

This clonotype was observed a single time. The genes are TRBV10-2 and TRBJ2-7, with D perhaps matching TRBD2 (5 bases). CDR1 and CDR2 from the germline V gene are WSHSY and SAAADI. V lost 8 bases, J lost 3 bases, and 11 bases lay in between. This CDR3 has 12 amino acids. The CDR3 sequence: CASRWAGYEQYF. DNA of the CDR3: TGCGCCAGCCGCTGGGCGGGCTACGAGCAGTACTTC.

In its sample, this clonotype was seen a few times. The chain employs TRBV18 and TRBJ1-2, with a weak D call TRBD1 (5 bases). Trimming took 3 bases from V and 3 from J, leaving 23 bases between them. CDR1 is KGHSH and CDR2 is LQKENI in the germline V gene. The CDR3 runs to 18 residues. CDR3 in amino acids: CASSPIPPGAGGDYGYTF. For the CDR3, the DNA is TGTGCCAGCTCACCCATCCCCCCTGGGGCCGGGGGGGACTATGGCTACACCTTC.

Notes on this clonotype: This likely comes from a read error, as the CDR3 has no conserved phenylalanine or tryptophan at its end. The chain employs TRBV7-7 and TRBJ2-5; D could derive from TRBD1 or TRBD2 (5 bases each). Germline V gene sequence: CDR1 SSHAT, CDR2 FNYEAQ (reference sequence). CDR3 length equals 14 residues. The CDR3, as DNA: TGTGCTAGCAGCTTAGTAGGTGGGGGAGAGGCCCAGTACCTC. Encoded protein: CASSLVGGGEAQYL.

This clonotype was found many times. This chain uses TRBV6-1 with TRBJ2-2; D remains unclear. The germline V gene encodes CDR1 MNHNS and CDR2 SASEGT. Trimming took 10 bases from V and 6 from J, leaving 6 bases between them. This CDR3 has 10 amino acids. The CDR3 here is CATLSGELFF. CDR3 DNA: TGTGCCACCCTCTCCGGGGAGCTGTTTTTT.

This clonotype was detected many times. A read error may explain this, as a much larger clone is one base away. The chain carries TRBV7-2 and TRBJ1-6, with 7 bases lining up with TRBD1. Germline loops: CDR1 SGHTA, CDR2 FQGNSA. V dropped 4 bases and J dropped 10; count of bases not matched to a gene: 1. This CDR3 spans 12 amino acids. The CDR3 nucleotides read TGTGCCAGCAGCTGCAGGGGGTCACCCCTCCACTTT. It codes for CASSCRGSPLHF.

This chain joins TRBV7-9 and TRBJ2-2; D ambiguous. The CDR3 sequence is 14 residues long. Germline V gene data show CDR1 as SEHNR and CDR2 as FQNEAQ (reference sequence). The V end lost 3 bases, the J end lost 3 bases, and 8 bases lay between the germline ends. The DNA of the CDR3 is TGTGCCAGCAGCTTTCCGTTTGACACCGGGGAGCTGTTTTTT. Translation gives CASSFPFDTGELFF. The variable domain in full, with the rest retrieved from reference TRBV7-9 and TRBJ2-2, is DTGVSQNPRHKITKRGQNVTFRCDPISEHNRLYWYRQTLGQGPEFLTYFQNEAQLEKSRLLSDRFSAERPKGSFSTLEIQRTEQGDSAMYLCASSFPFDTGELFFGEGSRLTVL.

Turning to this clonotype: As the CDR3 is not closed by the conserved phenylalanine or tryptophan, this likely results from a read error. V usage is TRBV6-2 or TRBV6-3 and J usage is TRBJ1-3; maybe TRBD1 (6 bases). Germline V gives CDR1 MNHEY, CDR2 SVGEGT. Trimming shortened V by 9 bases and J by 7 bases, and 19 bases separated the two germline ends. The CDR3 spans 14 residues. The CDR3 loop reads CARPPGQLWNTIYL. CDR3 in DNA: TGTGCCAGACCACCGGGACAACTCTGGAACACCATATATTTA.

With regard to this clonotype: This may stem from a read error, because a much larger clone lies one nucleotide away. The CDR3 is CASSLPGLAGELFF. The CDR3 nucleotides are TGTGCCAGCAGTTTGCCTGGACTTGCCGGGGAGCTGTTTTTT. The chain links TRBV28 to TRBJ2-2; possible D gene TRBD2, 5 bases. Trimming took off 3 bases at V and 6 bases at J, with 11 bases between the two ends. CDR1 is MDHEN, CDR2 SYDVKM, per germline. The CDR3 contains 14 residues.

About this clonotype: This CDR3 fails to terminate in the conserved phenylalanine or tryptophan, so it likely reflects a read error. The rearrangement uses TRBV2 and TRBJ2-2, with D possibly being TRBD1 (5 bases). The CDR3 is made up of 14 amino acids. In germline, CDR1 is SNHLY, CDR2 FYNNEI. The CDR3 sequence is CASGASTNTRELFL. CDR3 coding DNA: TGTGCCAGCGGGGCGAGTACGAACACCCGGGAGCTGTTTCTT.

Here the CDR3 DNA reads TGTGCCAGCAGCAAAGCGGGGGGGCAAGAGACCCAGTACTTC. Translating it yields CASSKAGGQETQYF. This chain joins TRBV11-2 and TRBJ2-5; TRBD2 matches at 10 bases. The CDR3 runs 14 residues. CDR1 SGHAT and CDR2 FQNNGV come from the germline V gene. V lost 5 bases, J lost 2 bases, and 2 bases stayed unmatched.

This clonotype came up once. This chain connects TRBV19 to TRBJ2-3; 7 nucleotides match TRBD1. This CDR3 is 15 amino acids long. CDR1 and CDR2 (germline): LNHDA, SQIVND (reference sequence). The junction had 8 bases not matched to a gene; V was cut back by 7 bases and J by 1 base. CDR3 in amino acids: CASTHGQDRTDTQYF. In nucleotides, the CDR3 is TGTGCCAGTACCCATGGACAGGACCGCACAGATACGCAGTATTTT.

Concerning this clonotype itself: A single base separates this from a much larger clone, so it may be a read error. The V call is TRBV20-1, the J call TRBJ2-1; TRBD2 aligns across 14 bases. The CDR3 contains 18 residues. V trimming: 6 bases; J trimming: 5 bases; junction bases outside the gene matches: 15. The germline gives CDR1 DFQATT, CDR2 SNEGSKA (reference sequence). In nucleotides, the CDR3 is TGCAGTGCCCCGGGGGGACTAGCGGGAGCGCGGGGCCACAATGAGCAGTTCTTC. Protein: CSAPGGLAGARGHNEQFF.

This clonotype came up a few times. This rearrangement joins TRBV6-2 or TRBV6-3 to TRBJ2-3; TRBD2 aligns across 7 bases. This CDR3 contains 16 residues. CDR1 and CDR2 (germline): MNHEY, SVGEGT. The J segment lost 1 base and the V segment lost 6 bases, leaving 10 bases of the junction unmatched. CDR3 sequence reads: CASSPKTSRGTDTQYF. As DNA, the CDR3 is TGTGCCAGCAGCCCGAAGACTAGCCGCGGCACAGATACGCAGTATTTT.

This clonotype was found many times. The chain combines TRBV29-1 with TRBJ1-2; D is possibly TRBD1 (5 bases). Trimming removed 7 bases at V and 5 bases at J, with 20 bases between. From germline, CDR1 is SQVTM and CDR2 ANQGSEA. This CDR3 spans 14 amino acids. The chain's CDR3 is CSGGSPDLIYGYTF. The CDR3 DNA is TGCAGCGGGGGGAGTCCCGACCTAATTTATGGCTACACCTTC. Filled out from reference TRBV29-1 and TRBJ1-2, the complete variable domain reads SAVISQKPSRDICQRGTSLTIQCQVDSQVTMMFWYRQQPGQSLTLIATANQGSEATYESGFVIDKFPISRPNLTFSTLTVSNMSPEDSSIYLCSGGSPDLIYGYTFGSGTRLTVV.

In the case of this clonotype: This may stem from a read error, because a much larger clone lies one nucleotide away. V usage is TRBV12-3 or TRBV12-4 and J usage is TRBJ1-6, with D perhaps matching TRBD1 (5 bases). The CDR3 totals 13 residues. V gave up 5 bases and J gave up 16 bases, with 18 bases separating them. The CDR3 DNA is TGTGCCAGCAGTGCCAGCGGGACTTACAGGCTCCACTTT. Residues: CASSASGTYRLHF.

V usage is TRBV10-3 and J usage is TRBJ2-5, with D perhaps assigned TRBD1 or TRBD2 (6 bases each). Germline assignment: CDR1 ENHRY and CDR2 SYGVKD. There are 12 residues in the CDR3. Trimming cost V 4 bases and J 5 bases, with 8 bases left between them. CDR3 nucleotide sequence: TGTGCCATCAGTGGAGGGGGGGAGACCCAGTACTTC. Its protein is CAISGGGETQYF.

The V call is TRBV14, the J call TRBJ2-2; D unresolved. Germline CDR1 is SGHDN and CDR2 is FVKESK. The V and J ends lost 3 bases and 1 base respectively, with 9 bases between them. This CDR3 region has 15 residues. CDR3 in DNA: TGTGCCAGCAGCCATCAGATACTGAACACCGGGGAGCTGTTTTTT. It specifies CASSHQILNTGELFF.

This chain links TRBV7-8 with TRBJ2-7, with D perhaps matching TRBD1 or TRBD2 (6 bases each). Germline assignment: CDR1 SGHVS and CDR2 FQNEAQ. V lost 1 base and J lost 0, with 13 bases in between. This CDR3 region has 16 residues. The CDR3: CASSLVGGTASYEQYF. In DNA, the CDR3 is TGTGCCAGCAGCTTAGTAGGGGGGACGGCCTCCTACGAGCAGTACTTC.

With respect to this clonotype: Given a much more abundant clone one base away, this may be a read error. CDR3 amino acids: CASSLEVTGGEETQYF. As DNA, the CDR3 is TGTGCCAGCAGCTTGGAGGTTACCGGGGGGGAAGAGACCCAGTACTTC. The rearrangement links TRBV5-4 to TRBJ2-5; TRBD2 matches 8 bases. There are 16 residues in the CDR3. Germline values: CDR1 SGHNT, CDR2 YYREEE (reference sequence). The V gene end was trimmed by 0 bases and the J gene end by 3 bases; junction bases not matched to a gene: 7.